Listed below are T cell receptor beta chains from one sample, sequenced in a study of T cell responses to AZD1222 COVID-19 vaccine. Assay used: immunoSEQ multiplex PCR; TCRdb lists only in-frame clones, some missing. The data show approximately 45,000 clones, with around 88% seen just once and about 25% held by the top ten. The sequenced sample was peripheral blood, obtained 28 days after the second AZD1222 dose. Source of these receptors: an adult who received the AZD1222 COVID-19 vaccine. The CDR3 runs from the conserved cysteine through the conserved F or W. D genes are given only for firm matches. Only part of the rows carry a size: once, few, many, or a class if the clone is expanded.

v_call	clone_size	j_call	d_call	cdr3_nt	cdr3_aa
TRBV6-1	.	TRBJ2-4	.	TGTGCCAGCAGTGAAGCCCCGATCGAGATACTAGCCAAAAACATTCAGTACTTC	CASSEAPIEILAKNIQYF
TRBV5-5	.	TRBJ2-3	TRBD2	TGTGCCAGCAGCTTGGCCCTGGGAGGCGGGGGTACGCAGTATTTT	CASSLALGGGGTQYF
TRBV5-5	.	TRBJ2-1	TRBD2	TGTGCCAGCAGCTCACCACTAGCGGGGGAGTACAATGAGCAGTTCTTC	CASSSPLAGEYNEQFF
TRBV18	once	TRBJ1-5	.	TGTGCCAGCTCACCAGGTAGAGATAGCAATCAGCCCCAGCATTTT	CASSPGRDSNQPQHF
TRBV7-9	.	TRBJ2-7	TRBD1	TGTGCCAGCAGCCCCCCGGGACAGGGTAGTCGAGAGCAGTACTTC	CASSPPGQGSREQYF
TRBV5-1	.	TRBJ2-7	TRBD1	TGCGCCAGCAGCTTGGGGGGGACAGGGACTACCTACGAGCAGTACTTC	CASSLGGTGTTYEQYF
TRBV7-2	few	TRBJ2-2	.	TGTGCCAGCAGCTGGACCTCGGGCGGATTCAACACCGGGGAGCTGTTTTTT	CASSWTSGGFNTGELFF
TRBV19	.	TRBJ2-7	TRBD2	TGTGCCAGTAGTGAGGAATGGGGTCTAGCGGGAGCCCCCTCCTACGAGCAGTACTTC	CASSEEWGLAGAPSYEQYF
TRBV7-9	.	TRBJ2-7	.	TGTGCCAGCAGCTTCGATTCCTACGAGCAGTACTTC	CASSFDSYEQYF
TRBV24-1	.	TRBJ2-2	.	TGTGCCGCGGGGGCGGGGCCCCCAGATACCGGGGAGCTGTTTTTT	CAAGAGPPDTGELFF
TRBV9	.	TRBJ2-2	.	TGTGCCAGCAGCGTCAGGGGCACCGGGGAGCTGTTTTTT	CASSVRGTGELFF
TRBV7-9	.	TRBJ2-7	.	TGTGCCAGCAGCCCCCACGGGGAGTCCTACGAGCAGTACTTC	CASSPHGESYEQYF
TRBV20-1	.	TRBJ2-5	TRBD2	TGCAGTGCTAGTGGGGGACAGGGACTAGCGGGAGGAGAGACCCAGTACTTC	CSASGGQGLAGGETQYF
TRBV6-5	.	TRBJ1-2	.	TGTGCCAGCAGTCCTCTTCAGGCTAACTATGGCTACACCTTC	CASSPLQANYGYTF
TRBV6-5	once	TRBJ2-3	.	TGTGCCACTACGATAGGGCCCCGCACAGATACGCAGTATTTT	CATTIGPRTDTQYF
TRBV27	once	TRBJ1-4	.	TGTGCCAGCAGCCTACGGGGGTGGGGTAATGAAAAACTGTTTTTT	CASSLRGWGNEKLFF
TRBV7-2	.	TRBJ1-2	.	TGTGCCAGCAGCTTAGCGCACAGAACTAACTATGGCTACACCTTC	CASSLAHRTNYGYTF
TRBV2	.	TRBJ2-5	TRBD2	TGTGCCAGCAGCGGAGCGGGAGGAGGAGAGACCCAGTACTTC	CASSGAGGGETQYF
TRBV10-3	.	TRBJ2-1	TRBD2	TGTGCCATCAGTGAGGTCGCGGGAGGGCATCAGCATGAGCAGTTCTTC	CAISEVAGGHQHEQFF
TRBV6-2/TRBV6-3	.	TRBJ1-5	.	TGTGCCAGCAGTGGGACGGGAAATCAGCCCCAGCATTTT	CASSGTGNQPQHF
TRBV7-6	.	TRBJ2-1	TRBD2	TGTGCCAGCAGCTTAGGGGGCCGGAGCGGGAGCTCCTACAATGAGCAGTTCTTC	CASSLGGRSGSSYNEQFF
TRBV6-2/TRBV6-3	.	TRBJ2-7	.	TGTGCCAGCAGTTATTCGTCAGGAAACGTCATCTACGAGCAGTACTTC	CASSYSSGNVIYEQYF
TRBV6-6	.	TRBJ1-5	.	TGTGCCAGCAGTTGGGCGGAACACAATCAGCCCCAGCATTTT	CASSWAEHNQPQHF
TRBV6-5	.	TRBJ2-5	.	TGTGCCAGCAGCCCCGACTTCGGGATCCGGACCCAGTACTTC	CASSPDFGIRTQYF
TRBV6-1	once	TRBJ2-1	TRBD2	TGTGCCAGCAGTGAACTAGCTAGCGGCCTTGGGGATGAGCAGTTCTTC	CASSELASGLGDEQFF
TRBV7-8	.	TRBJ1-5	.	TGTGCCAGCACGATGGGGAGGGTCATGGGTCAGCCCCAGCATTTT	CASTMGRVMGQPQHF
TRBV5-1	.	TRBJ2-2	.	TGCGCCAGCCTGGCTAGCTGGGGCACCGGGGAGCTGTTTTTT	CASLASWGTGELFF